Reported below is one T cell receptor (beta chain). MiXCR was run by TCRdb on the 5' RACE reads, yielding one entry per CDR3 protein. The sample has 50,000 or so distinct CDR3 sequences, about 6.3% seen once. The CDR3 totals 13 residues. Germline CDR1 MNHEY, CDR2 SMNVEV (reference sequence). V lost 5 bases to trimming and J lost 1 base; unmatched junction nucleotides: 2. This specimen belongs to a study of T cells after yellow fever vaccination. The receptor's source is a man younger than 30 who received the YFV17D yellow fever vaccine. The gene calls are TRBV27 and TRBJ2-7; 7 bases match TRBD1. The input for sequencing was CD8+ T cells not binding an NS4B(214-222) dextramer, sorted from PBMCs, taken roughly 45 days after the first yellow fever vaccination. The CDR3 coding sequence is TGTGCCAGCAGTCCCAGGGGGTCCTACGAGCAGTACGTC. The encoded protein is CASSPRGSYEQYV.